Shown below are 21 T cell receptor beta chains from a single sample sequenced in a study of blood T cell repertoires in COVID-19. The repertoire was sequenced with immunoSEQ multiplex PCR; TCRdb's copy has only in-frame clones and lacks some. The sample lists about 270,000 clones; roughly 80% were seen once. Material: peripheral blood. These receptors were collected from a human donor with COVID-19, enrolled during active disease. The donor label of this sample is uncertain.

The chain combines TRBV29-1 with TRBJ1-2; D gene uncertain. CDR3 length equals 15 residues. Germline values: CDR1 SQVTM, CDR2 ANQGSEA. V lost 1 base and J lost 2, with 14 bases in between. The CDR3 loop is CSVEVGLGRNYGYTF. DNA for the CDR3: TGCAGCGTTGAAGTAGGACTGGGCCGGAACTATGGCTACACCTTC. The full variable domain, rest sourced from reference TRBV29-1 and TRBJ1-2, is SAVISQKPSRDICQRGTSLTIQCQVDSQVTMMFWYRQQPGQSLTLIATANQGSEATYESGFVIDKFPISRPNLTFSTLTVSNMSPEDSSIYLCSVEVGLGRNYGYTFGSGTRLTVV.

The chain carries TRBV19 and TRBJ2-7; the D gene is possibly TRBD2 (6 bases). V was clipped by 2 bases and J by 9 bases, with 17 bases between them. The CDR3 totals 14 residues. CDR1 LNHDA and CDR2 SQIVND come from the germline V gene (reference sequence). CDR3 residues: CASSITGGEVGQYF. The CDR3 DNA is TGTGCCAGTAGTATAACCGGGGGAGAAGTAGGGCAGTACTTC.

The chain links TRBV6-2 or TRBV6-3 to TRBJ2-7; D call uncertain. The CDR3 is made up of 13 amino acids. With 6 bases removed from V and 4 bases from J, the gap between germline ends came to 13 bases. Germline V gene sequence: CDR1 MNHEY, CDR2 SVGEGT. The CDR3: CASSPLPNYEQYF. In nucleotides, the CDR3 is TGTGCCAGCAGCCCCCTTCCTAATTACGAGCAGTACTTC.

The chain combines TRBV7-9 with TRBJ1-1; a possible D gene is TRBD1 (5 bases). Trimming took 3 bases from V and 1 from J, leaving 9 bases between them. The CDR3 runs to 14 residues. Germline V gene data show CDR1 as SEHNR and CDR2 as FQNEAQ (reference sequence). CDR3 nucleotide sequence: TGTGCCAGCAGCTTGGTTCAGGGGAACACTGAAGCTTTCTTT. Its translation: CASSLVQGNTEAFF. Full variable domain (remainder filled in from reference TRBV7-9 and TRBJ1-1): DTGVSQNPRHKITKRGQNVTFRCDPISEHNRLYWYRQTLGQGPEFLTYFQNEAQLEKSRLLSDRFSAERPKGSFSTLEIQRTEQGDSAMYLCASSLVQGNTEAFFGQGTRLTVV.

V usage is TRBV5-1 and J usage is TRBJ1-1; tentative D call: TRBD1 (5 bases). The CDR3 length is 14 residues. Germline CDR1 and CDR2: SGHRS and YFSETQ. Trimming left V 3 bases short and J 1 base short, with 10 bases between. CDR3 sequence: CASSSLQANTEAFF. Here the CDR3 DNA reads TGCGCCAGCAGCTCTTTACAGGCGAACACTGAAGCTTTCTTT.

The gene calls are TRBV9 and TRBJ2-2; 11 nucleotides align to TRBD2. Looked up from germline, CDR1 is SGDLS and CDR2 is YYNGEE. This CDR3 comprises 16 residues. V lost 3 bases and J lost 5; bases outside the gene matches: 6. The DNA of the CDR3 is TGTGCCAGCAGCGCGGGGCTAGCGGGAGGAACCGGGGAGCTGTTTTTT. Translation gives CASSAGLAGGTGELFF.

The chain uses TRBV18 and TRBJ2-2, with D possibly matching TRBD2 (5 bases). The CDR3 is made up of 18 amino acids. Per germline, CDR1 KGHSH and CDR2 LQKENI. Deletions cut 4 bases from V and 1 base from J, with 19 bases between. CDR3 loop: CASSLRESQPQNTGELFF. Here the CDR3 DNA reads TGTGCCAGCTCACTCCGGGAATCCCAACCCCAGAACACCGGGGAGCTGTTTTTT.

This CDR3 reads CASDRGGDQPQHF. CDR3 in DNA: TGTGCCAGCGACAGGGGGGGGGATCAGCCCCAGCATTTT. The chain recombines TRBV6-4 with TRBJ1-5; 9 bases fit TRBD1. CDR3 length equals 13 residues. The V gene end was trimmed by 8 bases and the J gene end by 5 bases; junction bases not matched to a gene: 4. Germline V gives CDR1 MRHNA, CDR2 SNTAGT.

The chain is built from TRBV3-1 (or the pseudogene TRBV3-2) and TRBJ2-2, with TRBD2 matching 7 bases. V lost 4 bases to trimming and J lost 0 bases; unmatched junction nucleotides: 5. The CDR3 sequence is 16 residues long. Per the germline V gene, CDR1 is LGHDT and CDR2 is YNNKEL (reference sequence). CDR3 DNA sequence: TGTGCCAGCAGCCCCACTGGGGGGGCGAACACCGGGGAGCTGTTTTTT. It translates to CASSPTGGANTGELFF.

This clone has only one observation. This sequence joins TRBV6-1 and TRBJ2-7, with D possibly matching TRBD1 (5 bases). Germline V lookup: CDR1 MNHNS, CDR2 SASEGT. CDR3 size: 14 residues. The V gene lost 0 bases and the J gene lost 1 base, with 7 bases spanning the gap. CDR3 residues: CASSEAGASYEQYF. The CDR3 DNA is TGTGCCAGCAGTGAAGCTGGGGCTTCCTACGAGCAGTACTTC.

The chain combines TRBV2 with TRBJ2-3; 10 nucleotides align to TRBD2. The CDR3 length is 15 residues. The V gene end was trimmed by 5 bases and the J gene end by 2 bases; junction bases not matched to a gene: 4. Germline CDR1 SNHLY, CDR2 FYNNEI. The CDR3 reads CASSPSGSPTDTQYF. CDR3 coding DNA: TGTGCCAGCAGTCCTAGCGGGAGTCCCACAGATACGCAGTATTTT.

In this sample, this clone turned up once. The chain has TRBV6-6 and TRBJ2-5, with D possibly TRBD2 on 5 matching bases. Germline V gives CDR1 MNHNY, CDR2 SVGAGI (reference sequence). Trimming cost V 6 bases and J 4 bases, with 15 bases left between them. The CDR3 runs to 14 residues. The DNA of the CDR3 is TGTGCCAGCAGCCCTCTCTTCGGGATAGAGACCCAGTACTTC. Encoded protein: CASSPLFGIETQYF.

This clone was observed once. The J gene is TRBJ1-2, the V gene TRBV30, with 7 bases matching TRBD1. The CDR3 sequence is 13 residues long. Germline V gene data show CDR1 as GTSNPN and CDR2 as SVGIG (reference sequence). With V trimmed by 0 bases and J by 8 bases, 6 bases remained unmatched. CDR3 nucleotides: TGTGCCTGGAGTGTACGAGGGGGCGCGGGCTACACCTTC. Protein sequence: CAWSVRGGAGYTF.

The rearrangement joins TRBV7-2 to TRBJ1-3; no definite D call. There are 15 residues in the CDR3. V lost 4 bases, J lost 2 bases, and 12 bases lay in between. From germline, CDR1 is SGHTA and CDR2 FQGNSA. The CDR3 region has the DNA TGTGCCAGCAGCTCGCTCCTCGGGACTGGAAACACCATATATTTT. Encoded protein: CASSSLLGTGNTIYF. Complete variable domain (other parts from reference TRBV7-2 and TRBJ1-3): GAGVSQSPSNKVTEKGKDVELRCDPISGHTALYWYRQSLGQGLEFLIYFQGNSAPDKSGLPSDRFSAERTGGSVSTLTIQRTQQEDSAVYLCASSSLLGTGNTIYFGEGSWLTVV.

With regard to this clone: One junction end does not reproduce the germline sequence, and a read error may be involved. The gene calls are TRBV7-9 and TRBJ2-7, with a possible D match to TRBD2 (7 bases). The CDR3 contains 14 residues. Germline CDR1 is SEHNR and CDR2 is FQNEAQ (reference sequence). In DNA, the CDR3 is TGTGTCAGCAGCTCCCCACCACGGGGGGCCGAGCAGTACTTC. Amino acids: CVSSSPPRGAEQYF.

The V and J genes are TRBV30 and TRBJ2-6, with a tentative D call TRBD2 (5 bases). V lost 5 bases to trimming and J lost 2 bases, with 13 bases between them. The CDR3 length is 15 residues. The germline CDR1 and CDR2 sequences are GTSNPN and SVGIG (reference sequence). The CDR3 nucleotides read TGTGCCTGGGGCAAAGGGAGCGCTGGGGCCAACGTCCTGACTTTC. It is translated as CAWGKGSAGANVLTF.

The CDR3 reads CSASTGENTGELFF. CDR3 sequence (DNA): TGCAGTGCTAGTACAGGGGAGAACACCGGGGAGCTGTTTTTT. The chain uses TRBV20-1 and TRBJ2-2, with 7 bases aligning to TRBD1. From germline, CDR1 is DFQATT and CDR2 SNEGSKA (reference sequence). There are 14 residues in the CDR3. J lost 1 base, V lost 3 bases, and 2 bases had no gene match.

The rearrangement joins TRBV5-6 to TRBJ2-3; TRBD2 aligns across 9 bases. Germline CDR1 is SGHDT and CDR2 is YYEEEE. The CDR3 length is 16 residues. The trim removed 3 bases at V and 0 bases at J, leaving 5 bases unmatched. CDR3 coding DNA: TGTGCCAGCAGCTCCGGACTAGCGACTAGCACAGATACGCAGTATTTT. Translating it yields CASSSGLATSTDTQYF.

This sequence joins TRBV5-1 and TRBJ2-5; 7 nucleotides align to TRBD2. J lost 5 bases, V lost 1 base, and 11 bases had no gene match. The CDR3 is 16 residues long. Germline-derived CDR1 and CDR2 are SGHRS and YFSETQ. The CDR3 region is CASSLNRGSSPETQYF. Here the CDR3 DNA reads TGCGCCAGCAGCTTGAATCGCGGGAGCTCCCCGGAGACCCAGTACTTC. The whole variable domain, filled in from reference TRBV5-1 and TRBJ2-5, reads KAGVTQTPRYLIKTRGQQVTLSCSPISGHRSVSWYQQTPGQGLQFLFEYFSETQRNKGNFPGRFSGRQFSNSRSEMNVSTLELGDSALYLCASSLNRGSSPETQYFGPGTRLLVL.

The rearrangement joins TRBV19 to TRBJ2-7, with D maybe TRBD2 (6 bases). The V end lost 7 bases, the J end lost 0 bases, and 13 bases lay between the germline ends. This CDR3 is built from 14 residues. The V gene's germline CDR1 is LNHDA and CDR2 SQIVND (reference sequence). Written as DNA, the CDR3 is TGTGCCAGTAAGTATAGGAGGGACTCCTACGAGCAGTACTTC. Protein product: CASKYRRDSYEQYF. The complete variable domain, with remaining parts taken from reference TRBV19 and TRBJ2-7, reads DGGITQSPKYLFRKEGQNVTLSCEQNLNHDAMYWYRQDPGQGLRLIYYSQIVNDFQKGDIAEGYSVSREKKESFPLTVTSAQKNPTAFYLCASKYRRDSYEQYFGPGTRLTVT.

The chain carries TRBV5-1 and TRBJ1-5; D is ambiguous. Germline V gene lookup returns CDR1 SGHRS and CDR2 YFSETQ. The CDR3 spans 16 residues. The V and J ends lost 0 bases and 2 bases respectively, with 12 bases between them. The CDR3 spells CASSLGPYGGNQPQHF. The CDR3, as DNA: TGCGCCAGCAGCTTGGGCCCTTACGGAGGCAATCAGCCCCAGCATTTT.